This T cell receptor (beta chain) was observed in a study of cytomegalovirus exposure and HLA in healthy donors. Whole-study results and caveats: Specificity for CMV antigens was confirmed in vitro for a few of the CMV-associated chains. By a later analysis, the bulk of CMV-associated TCR beta chains appeared HLA-restricted.

PCR used 60 Vbeta primers and 13 Jbeta primers. Some clones are missing from TCRdb's copy, which holds only in-frame ones; the method was immunoSEQ multiplex PCR. The data show roughly 45,000 clones, approximately 47% seen once. This clone has a handful of counts. The target antigen is unknown. Germline lookup yields CDR1 SGDLS and CDR2 YYNGEE. The V end was cut by 3 bases, the J end by 5 bases, with 14 bases between. CDR3 length: 14 amino acids. Each of the donors was a healthy bone marrow donor. The gene calls are TRBV9 and TRBJ2-5; D not resolved. Sequenced sample: PBMCs. This TCR was recovered from a man aged 55-75 years in good health and CMV-seronegative. In DNA form, the CDR3 reads TGTGCCAGCAGCGAAGCGCCTTACATGGAGACCCAGTACTTC. As protein: CASSEAPYMETQYF.